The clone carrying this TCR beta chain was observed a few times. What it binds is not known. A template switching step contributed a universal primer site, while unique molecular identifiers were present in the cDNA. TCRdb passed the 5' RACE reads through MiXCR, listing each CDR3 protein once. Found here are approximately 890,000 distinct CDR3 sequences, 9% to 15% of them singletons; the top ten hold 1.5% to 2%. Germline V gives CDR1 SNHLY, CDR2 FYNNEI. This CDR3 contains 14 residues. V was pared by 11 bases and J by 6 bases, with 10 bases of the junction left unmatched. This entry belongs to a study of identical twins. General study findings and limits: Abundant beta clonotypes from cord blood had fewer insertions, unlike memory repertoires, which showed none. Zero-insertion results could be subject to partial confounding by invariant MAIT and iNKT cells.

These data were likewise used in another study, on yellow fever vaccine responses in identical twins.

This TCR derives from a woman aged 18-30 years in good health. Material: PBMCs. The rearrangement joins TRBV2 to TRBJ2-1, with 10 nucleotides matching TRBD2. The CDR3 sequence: CAGRSSGSANEQFF. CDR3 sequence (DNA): TGTGCCGGACGCTCTAGCGGGAGTGCCAATGAGCAGTTCTTC.